This T cell receptor (beta chain) originates from a study of blood T cell repertoires in COVID-19. Study summary: PBMCs, B-cell-depleted T cells, or T cells were the source of the cDNA or gDNA that made up the material.

Authors' data handling: By means of reference gene primer amplification, nucleated cell counts were estimated. Clones were read by immunoSEQ multiplex PCR, and TCRdb kept only the in-frame ones, dropping some. That table furnishes V, J and clone size, whereas the DNA furnished D and trimming. Here the sample spans approximately 200,000 clones, 88% being singletons. The V and J ends lost 1 base and 4 bases respectively, with 10 bases between them. This CDR3 is built from 14 residues. Germline V gives CDR1 SGHAT, CDR2 FQNNGV. The sample was peripheral blood. The receptor was isolated from a woman in her sixties or seventies with acute or convalescent COVID-19. The chain couples TRBV11-2 to TRBJ1-1; D is ambiguous. CDR3 nucleotides: TGTGCCAGCAGCTTAGCCTCTAGTACCACTGAAGCTTTCTTT. It is translated as CASSLASSTTEAFF.